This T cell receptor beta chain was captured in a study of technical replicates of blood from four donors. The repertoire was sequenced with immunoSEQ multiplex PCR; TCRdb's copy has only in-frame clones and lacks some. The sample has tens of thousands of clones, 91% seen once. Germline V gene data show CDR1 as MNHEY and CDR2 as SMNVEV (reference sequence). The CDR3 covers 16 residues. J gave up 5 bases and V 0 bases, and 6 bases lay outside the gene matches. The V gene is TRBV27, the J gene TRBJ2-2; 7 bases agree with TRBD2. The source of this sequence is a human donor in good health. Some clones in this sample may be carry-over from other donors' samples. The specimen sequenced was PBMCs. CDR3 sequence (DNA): TGTGCCAGCAGTTTATCTGTCGGGAGGTTGACCGGGGAGCTGTTTTTT. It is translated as CASSLSVGRLTGELFF.